A single sample is the source of the 14 T cell receptor beta chains below, sequenced in a study of blood T cell repertoires in COVID-19. Measured with immunoSEQ multiplex PCR; TCRdb has only the in-frame clones, and not every one. This table has around 75,000 clones, 75% to 90% appearing once. The sequencing input was peripheral blood. These receptors were collected from a human donor in a cohort sampled during active COVID-19.

The chain is built from TRBV7-2 and TRBJ1-1, with 10 bases identical to TRBD1. The length of the CDR3 is 15 residues. Per the germline V gene, CDR1 is SGHTA and CDR2 is FQGNSA. The junction had 5 bases not matched to a gene; V was cut back by 4 bases and J by 3 bases. Here the CDR3 reads CASSSDRGRDTEAFF. CDR3 in DNA: TGTGCCAGCAGCTCCGACAGGGGGCGAGACACTGAAGCTTTCTTT.

The CDR3 is CASGSTGDGLTGELFF. CDR3 in DNA: TGTGCTAGTGGCTCGACAGGGGATGGGTTGACCGGGGAGCTGTTTTTT. The chain links TRBV12-5 to TRBJ2-2; 8 bases are shared with TRBD1. The V gene end was trimmed by 6 bases and the J gene end by 5 bases; junction bases not matched to a gene: 11. Germline V lookup: CDR1 LGHNT, CDR2 FRNRAP. The CDR3 spans 16 residues.

The chain employs TRBV2 and TRBJ1-2, with D possibly TRBD1 on 5 matching bases. The CDR3 is 13 residues long. Deletions cut 3 bases from V and 4 bases from J, with 9 bases between. Looked up from germline, CDR1 is SNHLY and CDR2 is FYNNEI. The CDR3 loop reads CASSDRTTYGYTF. The DNA of the CDR3 is TGTGCCAGCAGTGATAGGACAACCTATGGCTACACCTTC.

The chain combines TRBV4-1 with TRBJ2-5; the D gene is possibly TRBD2 (6 bases). This CDR3 is 18 amino acids long. V was pared by 0 bases and J by 0 bases, with 17 bases between. The V gene's germline CDR1 is MGHRA and CDR2 YSYEKL. The CDR3 protein is CASSQDYDLAPYQETQYF. The CDR3 region has the DNA TGCGCCAGCAGCCAAGATTATGACCTAGCGCCGTACCAAGAGACCCAGTACTTC.

The V and J genes are TRBV5-1 and TRBJ1-5; tentatively, D is TRBD1 (5 bases). This CDR3 contains 13 residues. Germline CDR1 is SGHRS and CDR2 is YFSETQ. V was cut by 4 bases and J by 3 bases, with 8 bases left in between. In DNA, the CDR3 is TGCGCCAGCAGCCGGGGGACCAATCAGCCCCAGCATTTT. It codes for CASSRGTNQPQHF.

Only one count was recorded for this clone. This chain connects TRBV6-5 to TRBJ1-2, with D possibly TRBD1 on 5 matching bases. Germline V gene data show CDR1 as MNHEY and CDR2 as SVGAGI. Trimming removed 1 base from V and 4 bases from J, with 10 bases in between. This CDR3 region has 14 residues. CDR3 DNA: TGTGCCAGCAGTTACTGGGGACTGGGCTATGGCTACACCTTC. It translates to CASSYWGLGYGYTF.

This chain links TRBV6-2 or TRBV6-3 with TRBJ1-4; D not certain. Germline loops: CDR1 MNHEY, CDR2 SVGEGT. CDR3 length: 15 residues. V lost 4 bases and J lost 7, with 16 bases in between. This CDR3 reads CASSSRVFGGEKLFF. CDR3 DNA: TGTGCCAGCAGTTCGAGGGTCTTCGGTGGTGAAAAACTGTTTTTT.

The chain links TRBV3-1 (or the pseudogene TRBV3-2) to TRBJ2-2; D call uncertain. Germline V gene data show CDR1 as LGHDT and CDR2 as YNNKEL (reference sequence). The CDR3 loop spans 15 amino acids. Trimming took off 6 bases at V and 0 bases at J, with 11 bases between the two ends. CDR3 bases: TGTGCCAGCAGTCCCCCCGGGTCGAACACCGGGGAGCTGTTTTTT. Amino acids: CASSPPGSNTGELFF.

This chain links TRBV28 with TRBJ2-7, with a weak D call TRBD2 (6 bases). V was trimmed by 4 bases and J by 5 bases, leaving 18 bases between them. Germline values: CDR1 MDHEN, CDR2 SYDVKM. CDR3 length: 15 amino acids. CDR3 amino acids: CASSSPSARYDEQYF. CDR3 DNA sequence: TGTGCCAGCAGTTCCCCTAGCGCGCGTTACGACGAGCAGTACTTC.

The rearrangement uses TRBV6-5 and TRBJ2-7; 8 nucleotides align to TRBD1. In germline, CDR1 is MNHEY, CDR2 SVGAGI. The CDR3 consists of 13 residues. Losses at the gene ends were 6 bases for V and 5 bases for J; bases not matched to a gene: 6. The CDR3 reads CASSHRGSNEQYF. CDR3 coding DNA: TGTGCCAGCAGCCACAGGGGGTCTAACGAGCAGTACTTC.

As DNA, the CDR3 is TGTGCCAGCAGCTTAGGTTTGGCAGGGAAGGGCCATGGCTACACCTTC. Its translation: CASSLGLAGKGHGYTF. The V call is TRBV7-2, the J call TRBJ1-2; the D gene is possibly TRBD1 (5 bases). The germline gives CDR1 SGHTA, CDR2 FQGNSA. V lost 1 base and J 6 bases, leaving 18 bases between the germline ends. The CDR3 is 16 residues long.

The chain links TRBV2 to TRBJ2-3; D gene ambiguous. In germline, CDR1 is SNHLY, CDR2 FYNNEI. Trimming stripped 5 bases from V and 0 bases from J, with 12 bases between. The CDR3 is 15 residues long. The CDR3: CASSYQLPSTDTQYF. The CDR3 nucleotides read TGTGCCAGCAGTTATCAACTCCCTAGCACAGATACGCAGTATTTT.

The chain recombines TRBV7-2 with TRBJ2-5, with 7 nucleotides matching TRBD2. Germline V gene lookup returns CDR1 SGHTA and CDR2 FQGNSA. J lost 5 bases, V lost 3 bases, and 6 bases had no gene match. This CDR3 spans 14 amino acids. The CDR3 is CASSFAGVGETQYF. The CDR3 nucleotides read TGTGCCAGCAGCTTTGCGGGAGTGGGGGAGACCCAGTACTTC.

The sample holds one count of this clone. J is TRBJ2-5 and V is TRBV19; a possible D gene is TRBD1 (5 bases). Deletions cut 5 bases from V and 7 bases from J, with 20 bases between. The CDR3 runs to 15 residues. Per the germline V gene, CDR1 is LNHDA and CDR2 is SQIVND (reference sequence). Here the CDR3 DNA reads TGTGCCAGTAGTCCCCAGGGTGGGCGTCGTGGGACCCAGTACTTC. It specifies CASSPQGGRRGTQYF. Full variable domain (rest looked up from reference TRBV19 and TRBJ2-5): DGGITQSPKYLFRKEGQNVTLSCEQNLNHDAMYWYRQDPGQGLRLIYYSQIVNDFQKGDIAEGYSVSREKKESFPLTVTSAQKNPTAFYLCASSPQGGRRGTQYFGPGTRLLVL.